This record looks at one TCR beta chain sequence and its context. The CDR3 covers 18 residues. CDR1 is MNHEY, CDR2 SMNVEV, per germline (reference sequence). With 6 bases clipped from V and 3 bases from J, the junction kept 16 bases outside the gene matches. The protocol was immunoSEQ multiplex PCR, while the TCRdb copy is restricted to in-frame clones and leaves out a portion. This sample carries 150,000 to 180,000 clones, about 85% of them seen once, and the ten largest clones take 0.6% to 0.65%. While infection was still active, Seattle patients were enrolled and then followed longitudinally. This entry is derived from a study of blood T cell repertoires in COVID-19.

The clonotype comes from a man between 60 and 75 years old with COVID-19, enrolled during active disease. Sequencing was done on a sample of peripheral blood. This chain uses TRBV27 with TRBJ1-3, with TRBD1 matching over 8 bases. Written as DNA, the CDR3 is TGTGCCAGCAGCCTATCCCACCGGTCAGGGGGCGTTGGAAACACCATATATTTT. This gives the protein CASSLSHRSGGVGNTIYF.